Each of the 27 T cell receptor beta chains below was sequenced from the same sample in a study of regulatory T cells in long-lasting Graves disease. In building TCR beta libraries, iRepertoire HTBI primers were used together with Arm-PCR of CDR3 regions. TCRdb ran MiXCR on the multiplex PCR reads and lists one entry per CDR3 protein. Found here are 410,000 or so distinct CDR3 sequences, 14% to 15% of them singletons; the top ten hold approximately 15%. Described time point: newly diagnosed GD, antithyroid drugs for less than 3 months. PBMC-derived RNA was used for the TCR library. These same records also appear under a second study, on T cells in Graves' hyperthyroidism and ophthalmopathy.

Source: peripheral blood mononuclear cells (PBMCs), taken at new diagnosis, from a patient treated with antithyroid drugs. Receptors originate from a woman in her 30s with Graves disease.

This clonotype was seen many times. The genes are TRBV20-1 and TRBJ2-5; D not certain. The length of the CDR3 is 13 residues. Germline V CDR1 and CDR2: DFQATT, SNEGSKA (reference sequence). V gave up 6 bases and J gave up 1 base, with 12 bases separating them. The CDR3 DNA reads TGCAGTGCCATAGCCCCTCCCCAAGAGACCCAGTACTTC. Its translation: CSAIAPPQETQYF.

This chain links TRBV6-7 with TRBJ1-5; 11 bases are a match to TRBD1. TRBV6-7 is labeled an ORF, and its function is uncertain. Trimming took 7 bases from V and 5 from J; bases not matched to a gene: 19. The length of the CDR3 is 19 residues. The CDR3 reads CASINLPGQGGFNDQPQHF. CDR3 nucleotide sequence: TGTGCCAGCATAAACTTACCGGGACAGGGGGGATTCAACGATCAGCCCCAGCATTTT.

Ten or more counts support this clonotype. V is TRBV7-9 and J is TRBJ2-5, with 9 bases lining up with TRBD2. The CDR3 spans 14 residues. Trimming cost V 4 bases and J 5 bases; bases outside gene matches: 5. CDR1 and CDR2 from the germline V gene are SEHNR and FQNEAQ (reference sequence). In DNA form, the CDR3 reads TGTGCCAGCAGCTGGGATAGCGGGAGTGAGACCCAGTACTTC. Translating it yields CASSWDSGSETQYF.

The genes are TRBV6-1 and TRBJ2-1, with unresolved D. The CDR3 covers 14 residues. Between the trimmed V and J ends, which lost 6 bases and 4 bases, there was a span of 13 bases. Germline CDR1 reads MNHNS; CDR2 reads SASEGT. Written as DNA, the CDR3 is TGTGCCAGCAGCAATAGGAAGCGTTACAATGAGCAGTTCTTC. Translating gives CASSNRKRYNEQFF.

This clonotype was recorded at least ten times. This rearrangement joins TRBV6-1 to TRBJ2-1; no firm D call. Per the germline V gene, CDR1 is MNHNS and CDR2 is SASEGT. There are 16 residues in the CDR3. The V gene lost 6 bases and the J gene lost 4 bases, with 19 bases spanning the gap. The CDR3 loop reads CASRAMASRPYNEQFF. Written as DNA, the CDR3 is TGTGCCAGCAGGGCTATGGCTTCTAGACCTTACAATGAGCAGTTCTTC.

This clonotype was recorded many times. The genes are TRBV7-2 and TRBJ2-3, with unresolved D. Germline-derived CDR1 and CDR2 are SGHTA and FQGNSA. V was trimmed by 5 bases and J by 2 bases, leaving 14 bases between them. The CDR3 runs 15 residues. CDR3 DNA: TGTGCCAGCAGCCGCGATCGGTGGGCCACAGATACGCAGTATTTT. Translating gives CASSRDRWATDTQYF.

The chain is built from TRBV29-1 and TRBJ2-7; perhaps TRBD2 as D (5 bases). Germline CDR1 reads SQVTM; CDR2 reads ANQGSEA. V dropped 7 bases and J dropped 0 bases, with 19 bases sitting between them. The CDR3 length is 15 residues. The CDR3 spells CSAEGDSHSSYEQYF. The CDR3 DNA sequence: TGCAGCGCTGAGGGTGACTCACATAGCTCCTACGAGCAGTACTTC.

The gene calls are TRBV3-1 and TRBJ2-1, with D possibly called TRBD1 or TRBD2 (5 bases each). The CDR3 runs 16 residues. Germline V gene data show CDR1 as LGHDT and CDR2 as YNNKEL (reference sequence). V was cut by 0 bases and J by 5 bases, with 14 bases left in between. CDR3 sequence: CASSQDLRDGHNEQFF. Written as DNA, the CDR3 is TGTGCCAGCAGCCAAGACTTACGGGACGGACACAATGAGCAGTTCTTC.

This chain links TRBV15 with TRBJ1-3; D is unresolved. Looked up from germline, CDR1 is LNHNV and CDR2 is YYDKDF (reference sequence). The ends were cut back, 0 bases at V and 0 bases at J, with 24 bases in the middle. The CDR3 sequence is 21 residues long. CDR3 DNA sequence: TGTGCCACCAGCAGAGATCGTATCCAACGAGACCGACTGAGCTCTGGAAACACCATATATTTT. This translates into CATSRDRIQRDRLSSGNTIYF. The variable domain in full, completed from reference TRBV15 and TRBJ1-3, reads DAMVIQNPRYQVTQFGKPVTLSCSQTLNHNVMYWYQQKSSQAPKLLFHYYDKDFNNEADTPDNFQSRRPNTSFCFLDIRSPGLGDTAMYLCATSRDRIQRDRLSSGNTIYFGEGSWLTVV.

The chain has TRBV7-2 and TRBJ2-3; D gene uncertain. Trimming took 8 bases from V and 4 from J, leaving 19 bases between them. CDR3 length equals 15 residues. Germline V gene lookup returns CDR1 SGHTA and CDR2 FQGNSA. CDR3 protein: CASSTVGFPSDTQYF. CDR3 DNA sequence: TGTGCCAGCTCTACGGTGGGATTCCCTTCAGATACGCAGTATTTT.

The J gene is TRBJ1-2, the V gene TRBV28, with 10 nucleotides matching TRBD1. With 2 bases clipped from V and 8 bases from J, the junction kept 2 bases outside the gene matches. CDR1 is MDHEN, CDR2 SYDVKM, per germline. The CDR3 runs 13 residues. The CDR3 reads CASSLGGQGGYTF. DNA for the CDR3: TGTGCCAGCAGTTTAGGGGGACAGGGGGGCTACACCTTC.

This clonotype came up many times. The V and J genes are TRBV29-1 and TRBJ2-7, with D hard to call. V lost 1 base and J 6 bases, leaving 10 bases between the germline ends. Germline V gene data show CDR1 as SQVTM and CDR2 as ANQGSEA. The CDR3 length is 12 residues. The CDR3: CSVEGSSLEQYF. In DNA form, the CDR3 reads TGCAGCGTTGAAGGATCGTCCCTCGAGCAGTACTTC.

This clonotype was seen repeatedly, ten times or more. The CDR3 is CAWSALAADTQYF. DNA of the CDR3: TGTGCCTGGAGTGCTCTAGCCGCAGATACGCAGTATTTT. The chain combines TRBV30 with TRBJ2-3; D is possibly TRBD2 (5 bases). The CDR3 consists of 13 residues. Germline V gene sequence: CDR1 GTSNPN, CDR2 SVGIG (reference sequence). V lost 1 base to trimming and J lost 4 bases, with 9 bases between them.

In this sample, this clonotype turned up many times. CDR3 region: CASSLGLAGEIGQFF. DNA of the CDR3: TGTGCCAGCAGCTTAGGCCTAGCGGGAGAAATAGGGCAGTTCTTC. The chain joins TRBV7-9 to TRBJ2-1; 10 bases align to TRBD2. V shed 1 base and J 12 bases; nucleotides not matched to a gene: 9. Per germline, CDR1 SEHNR and CDR2 FQNEAQ (reference sequence). The CDR3 is 15 amino acids. The full variable domain, completed using reference TRBV7-9 and TRBJ2-1, is DTGVSQNPRHKITKRGQNVTFRCDPISEHNRLYWYRQTLGQGPEFLTYFQNEAQLEKSRLLSDRFSAERPKGSFSTLEIQRTEQGDSAMYLCASSLGLAGEIGQFFGPGTRLTVL.

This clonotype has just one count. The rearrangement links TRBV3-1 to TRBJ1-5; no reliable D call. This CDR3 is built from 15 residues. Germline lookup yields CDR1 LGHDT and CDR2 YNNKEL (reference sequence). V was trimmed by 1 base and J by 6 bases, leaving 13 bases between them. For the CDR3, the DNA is TGTGCCAGCAGCCAAGGGTCACTCGGCAGTCAGCCCCAGCATTTT. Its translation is CASSQGSLGSQPQHF.

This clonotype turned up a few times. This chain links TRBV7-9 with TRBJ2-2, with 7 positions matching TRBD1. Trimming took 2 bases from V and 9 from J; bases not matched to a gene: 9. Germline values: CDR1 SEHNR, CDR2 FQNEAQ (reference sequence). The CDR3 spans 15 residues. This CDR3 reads CASSLTTTGFRELFF. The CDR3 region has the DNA TGTGCCAGCAGCTTAACTACGACAGGGTTCAGGGAGCTGTTTTTT. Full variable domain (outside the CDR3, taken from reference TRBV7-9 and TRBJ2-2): DTGVSQNPRHKITKRGQNVTFRCDPISEHNRLYWYRQTLGQGPEFLTYFQNEAQLEKSRLLSDRFSAERPKGSFSTLEIQRTEQGDSAMYLCASSLTTTGFRELFFGEGSRLTVL.

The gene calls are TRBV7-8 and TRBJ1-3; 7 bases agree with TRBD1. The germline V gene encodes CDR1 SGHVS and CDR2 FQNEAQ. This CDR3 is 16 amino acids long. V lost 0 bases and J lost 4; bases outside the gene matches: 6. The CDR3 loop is CASSLARTGSGNTIYF. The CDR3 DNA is TGTGCCAGCAGCTTAGCGCGGACAGGTTCGGGAAACACCATATATTTT.

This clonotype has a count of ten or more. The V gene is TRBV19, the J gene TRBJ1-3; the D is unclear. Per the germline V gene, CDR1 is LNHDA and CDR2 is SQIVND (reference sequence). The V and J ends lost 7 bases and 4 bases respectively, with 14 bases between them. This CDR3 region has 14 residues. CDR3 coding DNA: TGTGCCAGTACCCTGATTGGAGTCGGAAACACCATATATTTT. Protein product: CASTLIGVGNTIYF.

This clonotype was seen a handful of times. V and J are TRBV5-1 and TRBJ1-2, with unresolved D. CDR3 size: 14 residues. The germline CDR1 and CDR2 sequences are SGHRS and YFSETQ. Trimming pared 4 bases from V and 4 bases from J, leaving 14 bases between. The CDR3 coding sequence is TGCGCCAGCAGCGACGGACCCCGGGGCTATGGCTACACCTTC. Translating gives CASSDGPRGYGYTF.

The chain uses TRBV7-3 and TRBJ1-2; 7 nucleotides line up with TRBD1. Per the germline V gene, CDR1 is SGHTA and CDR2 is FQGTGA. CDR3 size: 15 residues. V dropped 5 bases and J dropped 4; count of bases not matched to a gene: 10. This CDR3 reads CASSTYTGTVYGYTF. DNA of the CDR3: TGTGCCAGCAGCACCTACACCGGGACAGTCTATGGCTACACCTTC.

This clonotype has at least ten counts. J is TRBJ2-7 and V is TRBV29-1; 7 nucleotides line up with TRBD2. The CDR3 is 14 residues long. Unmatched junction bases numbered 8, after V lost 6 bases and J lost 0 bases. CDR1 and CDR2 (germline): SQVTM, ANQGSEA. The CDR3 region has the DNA TGCAGCGTAAAAAGGACTAGTATCTCCTACGAGCAGTACTTC. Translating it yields CSVKRTSISYEQYF.

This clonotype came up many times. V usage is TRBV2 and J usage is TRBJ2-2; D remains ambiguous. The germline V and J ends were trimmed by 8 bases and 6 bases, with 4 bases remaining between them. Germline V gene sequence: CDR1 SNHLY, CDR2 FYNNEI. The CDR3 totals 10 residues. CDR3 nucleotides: TGTGCCAGCTGGGCCGGGGAGCTGTTTTTT. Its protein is CASWAGELFF.

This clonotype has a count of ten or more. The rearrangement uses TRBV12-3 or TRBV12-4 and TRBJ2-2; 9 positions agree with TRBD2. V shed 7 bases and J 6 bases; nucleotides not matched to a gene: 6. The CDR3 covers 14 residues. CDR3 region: CASTPIAGAGELFF. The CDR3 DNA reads TGTGCCAGCACCCCAATAGCGGGAGCCGGGGAGCTGTTTTTT.

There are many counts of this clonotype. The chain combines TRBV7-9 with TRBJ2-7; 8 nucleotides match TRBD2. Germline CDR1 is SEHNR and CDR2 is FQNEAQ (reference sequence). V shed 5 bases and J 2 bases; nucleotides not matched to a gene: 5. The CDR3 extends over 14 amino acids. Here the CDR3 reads CASSRPGLAYEQYF. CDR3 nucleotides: TGTGCCAGCAGCCGCCCGGGACTAGCCTACGAGCAGTACTTC.

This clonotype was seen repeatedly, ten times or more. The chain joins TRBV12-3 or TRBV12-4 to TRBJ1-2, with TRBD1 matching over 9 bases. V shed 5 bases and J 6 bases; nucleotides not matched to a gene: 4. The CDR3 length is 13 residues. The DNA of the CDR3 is TGTGCCAGCAGTCCGGGACAGGGTCATGGCTACACCTTC. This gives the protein CASSPGQGHGYTF.

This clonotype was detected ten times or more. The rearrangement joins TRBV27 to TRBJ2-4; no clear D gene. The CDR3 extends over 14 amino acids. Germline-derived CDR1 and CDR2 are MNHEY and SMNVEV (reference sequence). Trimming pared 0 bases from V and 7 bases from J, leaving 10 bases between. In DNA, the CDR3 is TGTGCCAGCAGTTTATCGACCCCCGCTAACATTCAGTACTTC. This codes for CASSLSTPANIQYF.

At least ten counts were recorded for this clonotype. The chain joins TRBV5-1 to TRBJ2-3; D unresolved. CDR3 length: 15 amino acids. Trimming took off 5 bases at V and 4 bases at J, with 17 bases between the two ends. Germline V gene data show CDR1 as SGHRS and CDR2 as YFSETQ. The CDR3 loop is CASSPEDPKPDTQYF. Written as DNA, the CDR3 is TGCGCCAGCAGTCCCGAAGATCCCAAACCAGATACGCAGTATTTT. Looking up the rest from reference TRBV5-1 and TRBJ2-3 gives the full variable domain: KAGVTQTPRYLIKTRGQQVTLSCSPISGHRSVSWYQQTPGQGLQFLFEYFSETQRNKGNFPGRFSGRQFSNSRSEMNVSTLELGDSALYLCASSPEDPKPDTQYFGPGTRLTVL.